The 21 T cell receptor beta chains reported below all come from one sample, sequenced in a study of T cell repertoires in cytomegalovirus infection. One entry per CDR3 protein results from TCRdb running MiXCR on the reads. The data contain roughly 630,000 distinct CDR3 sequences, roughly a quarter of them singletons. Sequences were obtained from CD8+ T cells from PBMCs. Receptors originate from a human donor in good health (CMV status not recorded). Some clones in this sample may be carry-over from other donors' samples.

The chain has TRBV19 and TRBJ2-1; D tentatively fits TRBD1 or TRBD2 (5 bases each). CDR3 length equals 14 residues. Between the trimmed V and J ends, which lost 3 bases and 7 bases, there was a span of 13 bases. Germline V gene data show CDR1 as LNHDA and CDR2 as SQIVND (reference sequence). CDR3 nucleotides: TGTGCCAGTAGTATTTTGGCAGGGACGAATGAGCAGTTCTTC. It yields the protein CASSILAGTNEQFF.

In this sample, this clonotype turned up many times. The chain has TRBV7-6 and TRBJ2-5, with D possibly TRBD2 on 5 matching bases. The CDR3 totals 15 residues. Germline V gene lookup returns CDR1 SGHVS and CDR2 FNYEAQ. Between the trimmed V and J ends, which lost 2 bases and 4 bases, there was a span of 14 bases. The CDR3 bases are TGTGCCAGCAGCTTACTGAGTCGGCGGGCAGAGACCCAGTACTTC. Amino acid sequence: CASSLLSRRAETQYF.

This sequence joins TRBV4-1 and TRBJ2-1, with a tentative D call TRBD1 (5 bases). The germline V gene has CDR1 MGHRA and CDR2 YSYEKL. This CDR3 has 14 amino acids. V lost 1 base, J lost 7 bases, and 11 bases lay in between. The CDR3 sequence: CASSQAIGENEQFF. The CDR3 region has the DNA TGCGCCAGCAGCCAAGCTATAGGGGAAAATGAGCAGTTCTTC.

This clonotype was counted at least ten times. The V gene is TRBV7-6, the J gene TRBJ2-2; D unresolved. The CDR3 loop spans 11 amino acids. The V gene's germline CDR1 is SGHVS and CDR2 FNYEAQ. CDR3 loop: CAYIVAGELFF. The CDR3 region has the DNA TGTGCTTACATAGTGGCCGGGGAGCTGTTTTTT.

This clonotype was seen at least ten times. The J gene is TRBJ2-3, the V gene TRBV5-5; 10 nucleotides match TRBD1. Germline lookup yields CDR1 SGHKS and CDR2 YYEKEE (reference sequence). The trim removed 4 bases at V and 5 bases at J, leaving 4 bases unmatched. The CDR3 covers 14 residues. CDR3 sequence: CASSPDRGGDTQYF. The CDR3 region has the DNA TGTGCCAGCAGCCCGGACAGGGGGGGAGATACGCAGTATTTT.

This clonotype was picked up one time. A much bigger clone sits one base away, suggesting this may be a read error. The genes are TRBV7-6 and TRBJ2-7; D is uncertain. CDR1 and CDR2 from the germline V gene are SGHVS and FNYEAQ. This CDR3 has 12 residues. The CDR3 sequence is CASSSRFYKQYF. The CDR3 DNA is TGTGCCAGCAGCTCCCGGTTCTACAAGCAGTACTTC.

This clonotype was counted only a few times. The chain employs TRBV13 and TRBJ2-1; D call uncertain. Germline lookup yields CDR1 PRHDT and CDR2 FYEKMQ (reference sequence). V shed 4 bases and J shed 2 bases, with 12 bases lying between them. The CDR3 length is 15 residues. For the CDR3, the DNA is TGTGCCAGCAGCTCGGACCAGCGCCCCTACAATGAGCAGTTCTTC. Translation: CASSSDQRPYNEQFF. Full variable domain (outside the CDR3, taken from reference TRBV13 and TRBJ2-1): AAGVIQSPRHLIKEKRETATLKCYPIPRHDTVYWYQQGPGQDPQFLISFYEKMQSDKGSIPDRFSAQQFSDYHSELNMSSLELGDSALYFCASSSDQRPYNEQFFGPGTRLTVL.

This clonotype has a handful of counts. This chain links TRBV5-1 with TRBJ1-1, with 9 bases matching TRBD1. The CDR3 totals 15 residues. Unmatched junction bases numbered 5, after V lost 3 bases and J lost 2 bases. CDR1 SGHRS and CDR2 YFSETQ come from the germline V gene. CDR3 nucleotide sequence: TGCGCCAGCAGCTCATTACAGGGGGCTAACACTGAAGCTTTCTTT. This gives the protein CASSSLQGANTEAFF. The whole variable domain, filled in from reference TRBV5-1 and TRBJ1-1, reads KAGVTQTPRYLIKTRGQQVTLSCSPISGHRSVSWYQQTPGQGLQFLFEYFSETQRNKGNFPGRFSGRQFSNSRSEMNVSTLELGDSALYLCASSSLQGANTEAFFGQGTRLTVV.

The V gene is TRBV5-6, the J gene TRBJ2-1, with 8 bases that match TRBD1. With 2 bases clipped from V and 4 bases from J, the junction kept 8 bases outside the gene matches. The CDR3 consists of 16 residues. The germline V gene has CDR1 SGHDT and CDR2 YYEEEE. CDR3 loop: CASSLGWTGTYNEQFF. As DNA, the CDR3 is TGTGCCAGCAGCTTAGGGTGGACAGGGACTTACAATGAGCAGTTCTTC.

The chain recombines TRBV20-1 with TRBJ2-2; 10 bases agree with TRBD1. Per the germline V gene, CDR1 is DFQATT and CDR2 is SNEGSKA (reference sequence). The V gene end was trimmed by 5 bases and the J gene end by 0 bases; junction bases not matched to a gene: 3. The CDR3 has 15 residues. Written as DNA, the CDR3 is TGCAGTGCTCGGGACAGGGGTACGAACACCGGGGAGCTGTTTTTT. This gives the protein CSARDRGTNTGELFF.

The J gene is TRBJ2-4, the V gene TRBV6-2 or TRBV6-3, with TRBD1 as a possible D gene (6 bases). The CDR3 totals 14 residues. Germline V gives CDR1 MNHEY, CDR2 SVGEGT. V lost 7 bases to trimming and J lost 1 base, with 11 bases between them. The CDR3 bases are TGTGCCAGCAACCGCCAGGGGGCCAAAAACATTCAGTACTTC. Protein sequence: CASNRQGAKNIQYF.

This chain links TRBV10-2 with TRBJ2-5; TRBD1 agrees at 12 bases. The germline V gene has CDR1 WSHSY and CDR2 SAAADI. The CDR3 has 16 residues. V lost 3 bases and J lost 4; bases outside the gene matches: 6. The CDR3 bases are TGCGCCAGCAGTGACTGGGACAGGGGGCAGGGAGAGACCCAGTACTTC. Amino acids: CASSDWDRGQGETQYF.

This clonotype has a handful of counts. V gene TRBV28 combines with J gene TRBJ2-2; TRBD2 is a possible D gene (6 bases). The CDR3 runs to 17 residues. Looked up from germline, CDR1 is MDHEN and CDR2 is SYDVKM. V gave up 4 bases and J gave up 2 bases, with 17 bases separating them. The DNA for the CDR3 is TGTGCCAGCAGTTCCCCTCGGTTGCGGGGAAACACCGGGGAGCTGTTTTTT. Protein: CASSSPRLRGNTGELFF.

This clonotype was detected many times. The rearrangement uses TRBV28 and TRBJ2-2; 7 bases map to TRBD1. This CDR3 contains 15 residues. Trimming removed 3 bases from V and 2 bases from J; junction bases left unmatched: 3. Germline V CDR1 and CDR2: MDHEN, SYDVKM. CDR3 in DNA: TGTGCCAGCAGTTTCAGGGGGTTAAACACCGGGGAGCTGTTTTTT. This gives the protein CASSFRGLNTGELFF.

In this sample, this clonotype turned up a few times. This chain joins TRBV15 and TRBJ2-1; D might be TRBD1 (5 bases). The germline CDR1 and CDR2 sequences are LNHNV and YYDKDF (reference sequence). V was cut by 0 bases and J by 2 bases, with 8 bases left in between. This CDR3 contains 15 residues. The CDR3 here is CATSREGATYNEQFF. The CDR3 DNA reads TGTGCCACCAGCAGAGAAGGGGCCACCTACAATGAGCAGTTCTTC. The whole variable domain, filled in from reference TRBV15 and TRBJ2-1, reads DAMVIQNPRYQVTQFGKPVTLSCSQTLNHNVMYWYQQKSSQAPKLLFHYYDKDFNNEADTPDNFQSRRPNTSFCFLDIRSPGLGDTAMYLCATSREGATYNEQFFGPGTRLTVL.

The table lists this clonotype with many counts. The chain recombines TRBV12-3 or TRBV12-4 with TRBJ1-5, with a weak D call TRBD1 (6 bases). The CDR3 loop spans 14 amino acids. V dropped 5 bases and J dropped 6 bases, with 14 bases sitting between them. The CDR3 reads CASSLGGQSQPQHF. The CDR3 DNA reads TGTGCCAGCAGTCTAGGGGGGCAGAGTCAGCCCCAGCATTTT.

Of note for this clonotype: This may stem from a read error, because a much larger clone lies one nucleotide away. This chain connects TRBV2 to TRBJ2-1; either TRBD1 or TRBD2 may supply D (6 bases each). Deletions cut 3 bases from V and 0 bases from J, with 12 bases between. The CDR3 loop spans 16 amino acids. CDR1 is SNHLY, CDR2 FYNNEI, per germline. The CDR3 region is CASSEGAGNSYNEQFF. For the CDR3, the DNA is TGTGCCAGCAGTGAGGGGGCGGGGAACTCCTACAATGAGCAGTTCTTC.

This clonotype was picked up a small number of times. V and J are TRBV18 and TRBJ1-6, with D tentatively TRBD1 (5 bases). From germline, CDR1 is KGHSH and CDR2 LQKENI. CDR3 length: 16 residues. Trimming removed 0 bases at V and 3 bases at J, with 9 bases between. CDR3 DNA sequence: TGTGCCAGCTCACCACCGAGCAGGGACTATAATTCACCCCTCCACTTT. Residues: CASSPPSRDYNSPLHF.

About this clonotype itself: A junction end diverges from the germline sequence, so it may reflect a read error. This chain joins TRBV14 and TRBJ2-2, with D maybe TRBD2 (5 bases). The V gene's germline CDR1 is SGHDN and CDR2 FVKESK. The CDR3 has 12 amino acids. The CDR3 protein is CASSQRSGELFF. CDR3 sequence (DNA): TGTGCCAGCAGCCAGCGGTCCGGGGAGTTGTTTTTT. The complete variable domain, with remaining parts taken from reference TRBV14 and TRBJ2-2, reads EAGVTQFPSHSVIEKGQTVTLRCDPISGHDNLYWYRRVMGKEIKFLLHFVKESKQDESGMPNNRFLAERTGGTYSTLKVQPAELEDSGVYFCASSQRSGELFFGEGSRLTVL.

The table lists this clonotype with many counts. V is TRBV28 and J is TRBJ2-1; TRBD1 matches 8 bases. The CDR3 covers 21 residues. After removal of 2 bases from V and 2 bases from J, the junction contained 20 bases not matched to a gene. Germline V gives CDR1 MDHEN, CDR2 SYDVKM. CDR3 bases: TGTGCCAGCAGTTTAGTAACACCTAAAGGGGTTCAGGGGGCAACCTACAATGAGCAGTTCTTC. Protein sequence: CASSLVTPKGVQGATYNEQFF. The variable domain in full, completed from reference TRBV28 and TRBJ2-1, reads DVKVTQSSRYLVKRTGEKVFLECVQDMDHENMFWYRQDPGLGLRLIYFSYDVKMKEKGDIPEGYSVSREKKERFSLILESASTNQTSMYLCASSLVTPKGVQGATYNEQFFGPGTRLTVL.

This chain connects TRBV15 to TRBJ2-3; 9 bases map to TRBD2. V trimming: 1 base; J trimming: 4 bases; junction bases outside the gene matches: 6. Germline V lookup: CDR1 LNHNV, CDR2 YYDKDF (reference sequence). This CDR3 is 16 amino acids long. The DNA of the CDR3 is TGTGCCACCAGCAGAGCGCGGGGGGGCCCGGCAGATACGCAGTATTTT. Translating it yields CATSRARGGPADTQYF. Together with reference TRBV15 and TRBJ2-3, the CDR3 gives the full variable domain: DAMVIQNPRYQVTQFGKPVTLSCSQTLNHNVMYWYQQKSSQAPKLLFHYYDKDFNNEADTPDNFQSRRPNTSFCFLDIRSPGLGDTAMYLCATSRARGGPADTQYFGPGTRLTVL.